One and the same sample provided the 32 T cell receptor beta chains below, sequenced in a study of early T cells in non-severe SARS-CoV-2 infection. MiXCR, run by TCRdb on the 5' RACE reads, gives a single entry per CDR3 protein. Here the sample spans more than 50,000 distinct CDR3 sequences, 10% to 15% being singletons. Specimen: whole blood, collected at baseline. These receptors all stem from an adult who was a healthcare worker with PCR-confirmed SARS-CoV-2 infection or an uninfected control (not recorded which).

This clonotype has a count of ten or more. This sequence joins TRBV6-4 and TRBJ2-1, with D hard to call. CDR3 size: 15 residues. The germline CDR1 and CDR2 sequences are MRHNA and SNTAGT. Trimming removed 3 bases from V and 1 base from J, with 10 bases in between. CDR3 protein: CASSEGAGSYNEQFF. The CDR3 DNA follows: TGTGCCAGCAGTGAAGGAGCCGGATCCTACAATGAGCAGTTCTTC.

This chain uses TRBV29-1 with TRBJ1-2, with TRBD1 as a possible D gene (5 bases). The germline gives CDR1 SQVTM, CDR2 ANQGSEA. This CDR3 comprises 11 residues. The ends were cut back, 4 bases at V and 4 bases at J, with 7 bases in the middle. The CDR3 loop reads CSVVGAYGYTF. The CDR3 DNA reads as TGCAGCGTTGTAGGGGCCTATGGCTACACCTTC.

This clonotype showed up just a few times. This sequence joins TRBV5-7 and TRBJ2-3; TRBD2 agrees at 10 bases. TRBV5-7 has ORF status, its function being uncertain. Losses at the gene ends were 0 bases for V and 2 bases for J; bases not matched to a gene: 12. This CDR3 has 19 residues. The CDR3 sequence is CASSLGSGLAPPNTDTQYF. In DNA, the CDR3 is TGTGCCAGCAGCTTGGGTTCGGGACTAGCGCCGCCGAACACAGATACGCAGTATTTT.

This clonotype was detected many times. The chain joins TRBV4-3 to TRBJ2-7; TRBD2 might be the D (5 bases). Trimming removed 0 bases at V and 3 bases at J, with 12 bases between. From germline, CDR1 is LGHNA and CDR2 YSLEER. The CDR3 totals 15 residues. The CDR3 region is CASSQEWRGYYEQYF. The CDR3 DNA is TGCGCCAGCAGCCAAGAGTGGAGAGGGTACTACGAGCAGTACTTC.

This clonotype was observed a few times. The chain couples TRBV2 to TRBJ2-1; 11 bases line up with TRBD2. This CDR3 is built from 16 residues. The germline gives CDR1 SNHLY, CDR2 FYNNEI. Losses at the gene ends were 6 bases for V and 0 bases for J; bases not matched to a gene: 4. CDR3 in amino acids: CASRASGGRSYNEQFF. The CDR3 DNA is TGTGCCAGCAGGGCTAGCGGGGGGCGCTCCTACAATGAGCAGTTCTTC.

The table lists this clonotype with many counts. CDR3 in DNA: TGTGCCAGTAGTATAGAAAGGGGGGACCCCTCCTACAATGAGCAGTTCTTC. Translated: CASSIERGDPSYNEQFF. This chain uses TRBV19 with TRBJ2-1; D possibly uses TRBD1 or TRBD2 (6 bases each). Germline V gene lookup returns CDR1 LNHDA and CDR2 SQIVND (reference sequence). Trimming cost V 0 bases and J 0 bases, with 12 bases left between them. The CDR3 has 17 amino acids.

This chain's CDR3 is CASSYSSQTYEQYF. The CDR3, as DNA: TGTGCCAGCAGTTACTCGTCACAGACCTACGAGCAGTACTTC. The chain joins TRBV6-6 to TRBJ2-7; no reliable D call. V lost 0 bases and J 2 bases, leaving 8 bases between the germline ends. The CDR3 covers 14 residues. Germline CDR1 and CDR2: MNHNY and SVGAGI (reference sequence).

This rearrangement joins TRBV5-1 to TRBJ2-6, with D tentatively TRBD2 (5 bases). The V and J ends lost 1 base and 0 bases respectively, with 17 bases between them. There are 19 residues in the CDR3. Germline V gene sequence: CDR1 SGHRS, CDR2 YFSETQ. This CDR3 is CASSLSRETGNSGANVLTF. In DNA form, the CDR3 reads TGCGCCAGCAGCTTGAGTAGGGAGACTGGGAACTCTGGGGCCAACGTCCTGACTTTC. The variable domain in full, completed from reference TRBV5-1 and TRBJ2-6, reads KAGVTQTPRYLIKTRGQQVTLSCSPISGHRSVSWYQQTPGQGLQFLFEYFSETQRNKGNFPGRFSGRQFSNSRSEMNVSTLELGDSALYLCASSLSRETGNSGANVLTFGAGSRLTVL.

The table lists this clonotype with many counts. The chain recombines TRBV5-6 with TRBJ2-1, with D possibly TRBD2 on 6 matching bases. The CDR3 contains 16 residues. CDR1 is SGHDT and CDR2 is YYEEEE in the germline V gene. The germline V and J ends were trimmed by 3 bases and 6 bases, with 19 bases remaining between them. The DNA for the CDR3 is TGTGCCAGCAGCTGGGGCCGGGGGTTCCAGAGCAATGAGCAGTTCTTC. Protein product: CASSWGRGFQSNEQFF.

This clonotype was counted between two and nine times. The CDR3 sequence is CSVEYRGKKAFF. CDR3 in DNA: TGCAGCGTTGAATACAGGGGCAAAAAAGCTTTCTTT. The chain joins TRBV29-1 to TRBJ1-1, with 7 bases matching TRBD1. The CDR3 contains 12 residues. The germline CDR1 and CDR2 sequences are SQVTM and ANQGSEA. Unmatched junction bases numbered 6, after V lost 2 bases and J lost 9 bases.

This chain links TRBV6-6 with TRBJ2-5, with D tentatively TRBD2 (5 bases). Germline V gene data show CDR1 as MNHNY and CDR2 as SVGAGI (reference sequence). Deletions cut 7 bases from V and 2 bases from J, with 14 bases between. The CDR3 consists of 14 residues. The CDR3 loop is CASKKRDSQETQYF. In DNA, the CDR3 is TGTGCCAGCAAAAAACGGGATTCTCAAGAGACCCAGTACTTC.

The CDR3 is CASSDGDGSNSPLHF. CDR3 nucleotide sequence: TGCGCCAGCAGTGACGGCGACGGAAGCAATTCACCCCTCCACTTT. This rearrangement joins TRBV10-1 to TRBJ1-6; D uncertain. The V end was cut by 3 bases, the J end by 7 bases, with 13 bases between. The CDR3 consists of 15 residues. The germline V gene encodes CDR1 WNHNN and CDR2 SYGVQD (reference sequence).

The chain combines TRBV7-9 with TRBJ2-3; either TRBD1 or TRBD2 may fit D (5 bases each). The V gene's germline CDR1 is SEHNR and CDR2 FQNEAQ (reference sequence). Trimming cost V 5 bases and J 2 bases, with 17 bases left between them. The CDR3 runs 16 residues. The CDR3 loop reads CASSRPKPGTTDTQYF. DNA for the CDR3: TGTGCCAGCAGCCGCCCCAAGCCTGGGACCACAGATACGCAGTATTTT.

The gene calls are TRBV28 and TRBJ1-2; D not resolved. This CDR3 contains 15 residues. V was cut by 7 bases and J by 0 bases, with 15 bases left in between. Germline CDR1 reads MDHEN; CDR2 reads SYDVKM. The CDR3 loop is CASTTESASNYGYTF. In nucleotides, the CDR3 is TGTGCCAGCACCACCGAATCGGCTTCTAACTATGGCTACACCTTC.

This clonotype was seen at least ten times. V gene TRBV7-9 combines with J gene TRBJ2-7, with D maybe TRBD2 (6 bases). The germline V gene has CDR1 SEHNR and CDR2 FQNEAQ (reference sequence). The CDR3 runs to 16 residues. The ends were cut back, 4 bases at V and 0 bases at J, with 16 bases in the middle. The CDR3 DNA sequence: TGTGCCAGCAGCTCCGTAGGGCTAGCGAGCTCCTACGAGCAGTACTTC. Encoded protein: CASSSVGLASSYEQYF.

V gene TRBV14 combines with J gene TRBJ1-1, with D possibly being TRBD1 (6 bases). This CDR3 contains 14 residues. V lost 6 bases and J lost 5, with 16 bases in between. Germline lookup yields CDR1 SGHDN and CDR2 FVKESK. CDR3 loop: CASSPLGGRTEAFF. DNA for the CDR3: TGTGCCAGCAGTCCCTTAGGGGGTAGAACTGAAGCTTTCTTT.

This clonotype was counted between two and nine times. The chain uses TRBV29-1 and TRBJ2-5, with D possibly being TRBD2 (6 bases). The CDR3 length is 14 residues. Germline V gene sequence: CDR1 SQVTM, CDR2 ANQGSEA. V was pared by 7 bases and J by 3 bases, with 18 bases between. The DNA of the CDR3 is TGCAGCGCCAAACTGCTAGCGATGGAAGAGACCCAGTACTTC. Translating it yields CSAKLLAMEETQYF.

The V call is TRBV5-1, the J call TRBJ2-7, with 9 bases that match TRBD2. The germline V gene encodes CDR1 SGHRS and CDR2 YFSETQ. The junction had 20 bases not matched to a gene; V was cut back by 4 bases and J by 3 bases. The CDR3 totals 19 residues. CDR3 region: CASSPIPYVIAGVDYEQYF. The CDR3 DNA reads TGCGCCAGCAGCCCGATCCCATACGTTATAGCGGGGGTGGACTACGAGCAGTACTTC. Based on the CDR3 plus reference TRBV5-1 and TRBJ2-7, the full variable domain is KAGVTQTPRYLIKTRGQQVTLSCSPISGHRSVSWYQQTPGQGLQFLFEYFSETQRNKGNFPGRFSGRQFSNSRSEMNVSTLELGDSALYLCASSPIPYVIAGVDYEQYFGPGTRLTVT.

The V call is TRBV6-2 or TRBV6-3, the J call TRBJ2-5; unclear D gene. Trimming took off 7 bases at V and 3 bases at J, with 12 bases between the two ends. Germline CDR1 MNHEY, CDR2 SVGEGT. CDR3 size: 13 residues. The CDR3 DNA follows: TGTGCCAGCAACCGGCGACGAAAAGAGACCCAGTACTTC. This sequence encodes CASNRRRKETQYF.

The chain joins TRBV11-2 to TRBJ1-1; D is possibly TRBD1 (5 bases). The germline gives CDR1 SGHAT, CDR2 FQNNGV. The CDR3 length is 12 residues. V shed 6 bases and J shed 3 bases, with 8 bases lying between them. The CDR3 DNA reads TGTGCCAGCAGGGGGGTGTACACTGAAGCTTTCTTT. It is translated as CASRGVYTEAFF.

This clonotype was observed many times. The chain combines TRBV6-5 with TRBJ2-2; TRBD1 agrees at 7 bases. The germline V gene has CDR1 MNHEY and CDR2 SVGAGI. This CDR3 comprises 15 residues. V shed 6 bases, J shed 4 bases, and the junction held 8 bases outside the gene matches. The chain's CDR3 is CASRPPGGPTGELFF. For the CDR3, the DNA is TGTGCCAGCAGACCTCCAGGGGGTCCCACCGGGGAGCTGTTTTTT.

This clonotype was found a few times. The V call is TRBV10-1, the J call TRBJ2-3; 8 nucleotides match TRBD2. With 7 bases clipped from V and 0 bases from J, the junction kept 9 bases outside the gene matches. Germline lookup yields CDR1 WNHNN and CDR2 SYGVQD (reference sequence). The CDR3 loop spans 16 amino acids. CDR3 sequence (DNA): TGCGCCAGCACAAGGACTAGCTCTAACAGCACAGATACGCAGTATTTT. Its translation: CASTRTSSNSTDTQYF.

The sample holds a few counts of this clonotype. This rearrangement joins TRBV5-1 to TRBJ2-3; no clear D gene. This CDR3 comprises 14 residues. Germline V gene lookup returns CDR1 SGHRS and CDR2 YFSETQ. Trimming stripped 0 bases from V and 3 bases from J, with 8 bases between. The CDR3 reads CASSLGVRTDTQYF. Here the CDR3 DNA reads TGCGCCAGCAGCTTGGGGGTCAGAACAGATACGCAGTATTTT.

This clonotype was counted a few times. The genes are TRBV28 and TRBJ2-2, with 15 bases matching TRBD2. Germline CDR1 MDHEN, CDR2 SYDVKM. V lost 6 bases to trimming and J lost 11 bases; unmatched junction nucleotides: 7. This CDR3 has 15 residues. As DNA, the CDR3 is TGTGCCAGCAGCCATTGGACTAGCGGGAGGGCCGAGCTGTTTTTT. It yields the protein CASSHWTSGRAELFF.

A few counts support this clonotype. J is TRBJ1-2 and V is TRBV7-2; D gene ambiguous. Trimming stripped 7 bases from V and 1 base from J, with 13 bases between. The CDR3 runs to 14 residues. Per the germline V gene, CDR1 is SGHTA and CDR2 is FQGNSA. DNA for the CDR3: TGTGCCAGCACCCCGTCGGGGAATAACTATGGCTACACCTTC. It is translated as CASTPSGNNYGYTF. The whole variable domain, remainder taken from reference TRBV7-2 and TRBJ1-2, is GAGVSQSPSNKVTEKGKDVELRCDPISGHTALYWYRQSLGQGLEFLIYFQGNSAPDKSGLPSDRFSAERTGGSVSTLTIQRTQQEDSAVYLCASTPSGNNYGYTFGSGTRLTVV.

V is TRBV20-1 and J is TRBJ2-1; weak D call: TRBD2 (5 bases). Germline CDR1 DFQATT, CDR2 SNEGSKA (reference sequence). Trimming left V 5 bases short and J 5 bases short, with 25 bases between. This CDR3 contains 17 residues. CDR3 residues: CSAPYWRVYPGNNEQFF. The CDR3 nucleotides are TGCAGTGCTCCCTATTGGCGGGTCTACCCCGGGAACAATGAGCAGTTCTTC.

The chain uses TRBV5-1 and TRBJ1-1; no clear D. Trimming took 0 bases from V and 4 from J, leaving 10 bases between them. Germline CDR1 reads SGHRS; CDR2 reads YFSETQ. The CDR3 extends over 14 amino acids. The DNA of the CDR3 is TGCGCCAGCAGCTTGGAGGCCCACGCCACTGAAGCTTTCTTT. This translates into CASSLEAHATEAFF.

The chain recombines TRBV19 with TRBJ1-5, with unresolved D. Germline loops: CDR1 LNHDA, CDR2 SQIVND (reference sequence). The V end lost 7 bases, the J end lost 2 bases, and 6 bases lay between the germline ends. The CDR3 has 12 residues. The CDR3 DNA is TGTGCCAGTACCTCCGGCAATCAGCCCCAGCATTTT. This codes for CASTSGNQPQHF.

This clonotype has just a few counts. This chain's CDR3 is CSVPDGEETQYF. CDR3 DNA sequence: TGCAGCGTTCCGGACGGGGAAGAGACCCAGTACTTC. The chain employs TRBV29-1 and TRBJ2-5, with TRBD2 as a possible D gene (5 bases). V shed 5 bases and J shed 3 bases, with 10 bases lying between them. CDR3 length equals 12 residues. Germline V gene data show CDR1 as SQVTM and CDR2 as ANQGSEA. Full variable domain (missing parts from reference TRBV29-1 and TRBJ2-5): SAVISQKPSRDICQRGTSLTIQCQVDSQVTMMFWYRQQPGQSLTLIATANQGSEATYESGFVIDKFPISRPNLTFSTLTVSNMSPEDSSIYLCSVPDGEETQYFGPGTRLLVL.

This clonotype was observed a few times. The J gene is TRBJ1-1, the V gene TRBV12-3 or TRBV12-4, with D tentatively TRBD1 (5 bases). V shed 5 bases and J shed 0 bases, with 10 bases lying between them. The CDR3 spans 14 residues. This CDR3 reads CASSDSPLNTEAFF. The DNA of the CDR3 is TGTGCCAGCAGTGACAGCCCTTTGAACACTGAAGCTTTCTTT.

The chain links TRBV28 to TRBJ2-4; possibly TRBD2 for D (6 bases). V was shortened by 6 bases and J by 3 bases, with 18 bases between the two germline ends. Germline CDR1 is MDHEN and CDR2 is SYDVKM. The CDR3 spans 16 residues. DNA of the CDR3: TGTGCCAGCAGCCCCTTCGTTAGCGGTAACAAAAACATTCAGTACTTC. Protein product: CASSPFVSGNKNIQYF.

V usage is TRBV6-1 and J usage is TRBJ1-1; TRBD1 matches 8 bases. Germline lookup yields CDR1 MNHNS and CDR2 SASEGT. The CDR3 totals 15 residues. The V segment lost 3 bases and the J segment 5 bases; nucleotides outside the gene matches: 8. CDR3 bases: TGTGCCAGCAGTGAGGACAGGGAGGCAGTAACTGAAGCTTTCTTT. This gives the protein CASSEDREAVTEAFF.